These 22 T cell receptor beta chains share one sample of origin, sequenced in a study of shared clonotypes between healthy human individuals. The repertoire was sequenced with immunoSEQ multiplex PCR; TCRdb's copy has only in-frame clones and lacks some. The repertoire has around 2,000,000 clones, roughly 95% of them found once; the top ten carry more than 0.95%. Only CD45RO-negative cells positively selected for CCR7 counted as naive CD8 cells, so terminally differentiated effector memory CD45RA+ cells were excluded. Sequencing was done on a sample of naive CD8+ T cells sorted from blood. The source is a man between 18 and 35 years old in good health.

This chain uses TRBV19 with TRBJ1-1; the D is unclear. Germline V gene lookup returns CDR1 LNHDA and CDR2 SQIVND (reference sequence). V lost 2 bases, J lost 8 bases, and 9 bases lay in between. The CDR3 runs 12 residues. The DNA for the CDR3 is TGTGCCAGTAGTATATCGGGCAGCGAAGCTTTCTTT. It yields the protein CASSISGSEAFF.

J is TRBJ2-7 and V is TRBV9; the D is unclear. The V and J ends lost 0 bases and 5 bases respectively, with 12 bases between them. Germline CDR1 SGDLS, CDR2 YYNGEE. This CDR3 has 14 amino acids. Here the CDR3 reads CASSVDGLLDEQYF. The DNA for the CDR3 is TGTGCCAGCAGCGTAGATGGCCTCCTGGACGAGCAGTACTTC.

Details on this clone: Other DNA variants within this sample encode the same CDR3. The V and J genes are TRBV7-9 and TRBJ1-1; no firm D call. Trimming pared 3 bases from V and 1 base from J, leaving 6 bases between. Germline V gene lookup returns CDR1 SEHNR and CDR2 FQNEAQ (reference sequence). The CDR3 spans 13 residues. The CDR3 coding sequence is TGTGCCAGCAGCTTTGAGACGAACACTGAAGCTTTCTTT. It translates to CASSFETNTEAFF.

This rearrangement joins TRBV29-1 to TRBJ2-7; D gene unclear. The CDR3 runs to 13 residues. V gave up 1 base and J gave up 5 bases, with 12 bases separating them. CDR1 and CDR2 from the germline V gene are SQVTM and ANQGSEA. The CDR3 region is CSVEGGPEHEQYF. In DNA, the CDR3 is TGCAGCGTTGAAGGAGGCCCCGAGCACGAGCAGTACTTC.

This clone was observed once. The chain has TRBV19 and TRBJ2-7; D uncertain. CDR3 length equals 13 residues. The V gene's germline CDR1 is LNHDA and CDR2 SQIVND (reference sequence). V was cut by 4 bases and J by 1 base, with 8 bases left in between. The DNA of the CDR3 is TGTGCCAGTAGTACCAAAGTTTCCTACGAGCAGTACTTC. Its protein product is CASSTKVSYEQYF.

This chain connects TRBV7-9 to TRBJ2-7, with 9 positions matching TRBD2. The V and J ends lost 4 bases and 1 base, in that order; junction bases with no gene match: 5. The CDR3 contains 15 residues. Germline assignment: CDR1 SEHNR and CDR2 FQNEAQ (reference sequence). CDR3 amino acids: CASSSQAGGSYEQYF. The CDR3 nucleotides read TGTGCCAGCAGCTCCCAAGCGGGAGGATCCTACGAGCAGTACTTC.

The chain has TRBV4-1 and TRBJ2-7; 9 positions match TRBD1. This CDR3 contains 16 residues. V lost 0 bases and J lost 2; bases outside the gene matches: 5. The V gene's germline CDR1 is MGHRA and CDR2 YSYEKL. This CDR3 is CASSQDGDRETYEQYF. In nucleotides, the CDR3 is TGCGCCAGCAGCCAAGATGGGGACAGGGAAACCTACGAGCAGTACTTC.

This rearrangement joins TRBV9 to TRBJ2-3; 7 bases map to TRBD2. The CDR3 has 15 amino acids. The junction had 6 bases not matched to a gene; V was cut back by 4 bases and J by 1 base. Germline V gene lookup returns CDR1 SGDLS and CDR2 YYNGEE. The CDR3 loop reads CASSSQAGGTDTQYF. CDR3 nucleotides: TGTGCCAGCAGCTCCCAGGCGGGGGGCACAGATACGCAGTATTTT.

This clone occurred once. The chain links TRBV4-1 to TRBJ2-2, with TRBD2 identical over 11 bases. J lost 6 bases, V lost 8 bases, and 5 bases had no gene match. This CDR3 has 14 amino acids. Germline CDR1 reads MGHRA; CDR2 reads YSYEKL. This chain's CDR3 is CASCGTSGSGELFF. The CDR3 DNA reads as TGCGCCAGCTGTGGGACTAGCGGTTCCGGGGAGCTGTTTTTT.

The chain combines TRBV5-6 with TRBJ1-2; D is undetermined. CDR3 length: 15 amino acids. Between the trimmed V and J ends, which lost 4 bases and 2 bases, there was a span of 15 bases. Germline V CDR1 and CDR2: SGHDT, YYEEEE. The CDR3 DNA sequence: TGTGCCAGCAGCCTAAATACAAGGGTAAACTATGGCTACACCTTC. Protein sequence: CASSLNTRVNYGYTF.

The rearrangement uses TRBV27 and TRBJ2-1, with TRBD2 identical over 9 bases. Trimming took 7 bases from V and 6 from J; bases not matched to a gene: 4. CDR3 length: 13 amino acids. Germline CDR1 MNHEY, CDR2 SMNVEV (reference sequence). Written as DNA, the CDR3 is TGTGCCAGCACGCGGGAGGGCGCCAATGAGCAGTTCTTC. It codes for CASTREGANEQFF.

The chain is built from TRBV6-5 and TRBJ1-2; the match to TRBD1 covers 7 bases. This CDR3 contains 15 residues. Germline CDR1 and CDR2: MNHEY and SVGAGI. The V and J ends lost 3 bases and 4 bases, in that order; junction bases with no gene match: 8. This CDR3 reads CASSYSGTAFYGYTF. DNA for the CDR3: TGTGCCAGCAGTTATTCCGGGACAGCTTTCTATGGCTACACCTTC.

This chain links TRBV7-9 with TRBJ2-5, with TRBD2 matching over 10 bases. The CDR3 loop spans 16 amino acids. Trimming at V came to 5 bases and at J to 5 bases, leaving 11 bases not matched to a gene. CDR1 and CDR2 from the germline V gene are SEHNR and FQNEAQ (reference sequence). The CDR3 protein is CASSPQRGGVLETQYF. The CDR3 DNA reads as TGTGCCAGCAGCCCACAGCGGGGGGGCGTTTTGGAGACCCAGTACTTC.

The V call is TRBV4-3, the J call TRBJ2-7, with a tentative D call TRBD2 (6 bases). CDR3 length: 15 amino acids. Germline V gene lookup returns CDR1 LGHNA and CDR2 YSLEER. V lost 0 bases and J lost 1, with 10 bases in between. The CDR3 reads CASSQDWGVSYEQYF. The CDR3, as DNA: TGCGCCAGCAGCCAAGATTGGGGGGTATCCTACGAGCAGTACTTC.

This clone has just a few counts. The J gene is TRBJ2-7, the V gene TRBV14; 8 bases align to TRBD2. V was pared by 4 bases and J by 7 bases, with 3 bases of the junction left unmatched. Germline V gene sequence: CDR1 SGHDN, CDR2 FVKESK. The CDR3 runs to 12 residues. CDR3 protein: CASSPGGVEQYF. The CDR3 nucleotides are TGTGCCAGCAGCCCCGGGGGGGTTGAGCAGTACTTC.

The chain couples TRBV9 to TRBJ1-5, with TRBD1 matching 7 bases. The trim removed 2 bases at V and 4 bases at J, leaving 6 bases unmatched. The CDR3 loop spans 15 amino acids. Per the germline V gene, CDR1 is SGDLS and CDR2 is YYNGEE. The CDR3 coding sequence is TGTGCCAGCAGCGTTTCCGGGACAGAAAATCAGCCCCAGCATTTT. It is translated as CASSVSGTENQPQHF.

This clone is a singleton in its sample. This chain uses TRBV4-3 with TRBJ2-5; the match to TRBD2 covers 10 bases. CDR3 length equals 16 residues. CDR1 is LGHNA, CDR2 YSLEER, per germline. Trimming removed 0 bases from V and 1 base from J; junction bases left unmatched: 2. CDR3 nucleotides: TGCGCCAGCAGCCAAGAAGGACTAGCGGCCCAAGAGACCCAGTACTTC. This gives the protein CASSQEGLAAQETQYF.

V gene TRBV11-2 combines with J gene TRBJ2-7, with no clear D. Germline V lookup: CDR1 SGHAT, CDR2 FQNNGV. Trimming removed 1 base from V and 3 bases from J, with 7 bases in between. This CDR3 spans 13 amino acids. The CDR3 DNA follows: TGTGCCAGCAGCTTAGTAGTTGACTACGAGCAGTACTTC. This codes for CASSLVVDYEQYF.

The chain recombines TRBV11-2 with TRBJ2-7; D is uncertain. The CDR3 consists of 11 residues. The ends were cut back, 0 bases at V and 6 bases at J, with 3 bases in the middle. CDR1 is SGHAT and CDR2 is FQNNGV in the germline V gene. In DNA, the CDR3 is TGTGCCAGCAGCTTAGATTTCGAGCAGTACTTC. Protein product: CASSLDFEQYF.

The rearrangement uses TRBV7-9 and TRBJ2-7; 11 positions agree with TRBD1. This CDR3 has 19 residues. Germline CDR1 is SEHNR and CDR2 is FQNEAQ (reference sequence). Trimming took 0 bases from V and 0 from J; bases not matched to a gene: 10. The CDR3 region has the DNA TGTGCCAGCAGCTTAGCCTGGGGACAGGGGGAGGGTTCCTCCTACGAGCAGTACTTC. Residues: CASSLAWGQGEGSSYEQYF.

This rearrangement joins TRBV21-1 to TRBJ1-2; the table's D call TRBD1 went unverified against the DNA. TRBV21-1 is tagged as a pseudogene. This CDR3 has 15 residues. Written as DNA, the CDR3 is TGTGCCAGCAGCCGAGATGGACAGGGGCGCTATGGCTACACCTTC. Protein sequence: CASSRDGQGRYGYTF.

CDR3 region: CAISGGGTTELQGKTYEQYF. CDR3 DNA: TGTGCCATCAGTGGGGGAGGGACTACCGAACTACAAGGCAAAACCTACGAGCAGTACTTC. The gene calls are TRBV10-3 and TRBJ2-7, with TRBD2 matching 7 bases. The trim removed 4 bases at V and 2 bases at J, leaving 23 bases unmatched. Per germline, CDR1 ENHRY and CDR2 SYGVKD. The CDR3 is 20 residues long.